These 28 T cell receptor beta chains originate from one sample sequenced in a study of cytomegalovirus exposure and HLA in healthy donors. Primers for the PCR totalled 60 Vbeta and 13 Jbeta. TCRdb keeps only in-frame clones here, not all; method: immunoSEQ multiplex PCR. In the table there are 150,000 to 200,000 clones, roughly 87% of which are singletons. The source material was PBMCs. All receptors come from a girl under three years old in good health and CMV-seronegative.

V gene TRBV13 combines with J gene TRBJ2-7; TRBD1 aligns across 8 bases. V shed 5 bases, J shed 6 bases, and the junction held 9 bases outside the gene matches. There are 14 residues in the CDR3. Germline CDR1 reads PRHDT; CDR2 reads FYEKMQ (reference sequence). CDR3 DNA sequence: TGTGCCAGCAGCCCTCGGACAGGGCGGGGCGAGCAGTACTTC. Encoded protein: CASSPRTGRGEQYF.

This clone was detected a few times. The J gene is TRBJ2-3, the V gene TRBV9; 7 nucleotides agree with TRBD2. Germline lookup yields CDR1 SGDLS and CDR2 YYNGEE. The V and J ends lost 4 bases and 0 bases, in that order; junction bases with no gene match: 20. CDR3 length: 20 amino acids. The CDR3 protein is CASSTGGGGWRTPSTDTQYF. The CDR3 nucleotides are TGTGCCAGCAGCACTGGCGGCGGGGGTTGGAGAACTCCTAGCACAGATACGCAGTATTTT. The entire variable domain, with the rest obtained from reference TRBV9 and TRBJ2-3, is as follows: DSGVTQTPKHLITATGQRVTLRCSPRSGDLSVYWYQQSLDQGLQFLIQYYNGEERAKGNILERFSAQQFPDLHSELNLSSLELGDSALYFCASSTGGGGWRTPSTDTQYFGPGTRLTVL.

The V gene is TRBV4-1, the J gene TRBJ1-3; 8 nucleotides agree with TRBD1. Germline V gene lookup returns CDR1 MGHRA and CDR2 YSYEKL. CDR3 size: 17 residues. J gave up 0 bases and V 4 bases, and 8 bases lay outside the gene matches. CDR3 in amino acids: CASSPPGQATSGNTIYF. CDR3 nucleotides: TGCGCCAGCAGCCCCCCGGGACAGGCAACCTCTGGAAACACCATATATTTT.

This sequence joins TRBV6-5 and TRBJ2-1; D gene ambiguous. With 2 bases removed from V and 12 bases from J, the gap between germline ends came to 11 bases. The V gene's germline CDR1 is MNHEY and CDR2 SVGAGI. The CDR3 has 12 residues. The CDR3: CASSYLGSLQFF. The CDR3, as DNA: TGTGCCAGCAGTTACCTGGGCTCACTGCAGTTCTTC.

The V gene is TRBV2, the J gene TRBJ1-2, with 8 bases matching TRBD1. V lost 5 bases to trimming and J lost 8 bases; unmatched junction nucleotides: 7. The CDR3 has 13 amino acids. From germline, CDR1 is SNHLY and CDR2 FYNNEI. The CDR3 sequence is CASSHDRGNGYTF. Written as DNA, the CDR3 is TGTGCCAGCAGTCATGACAGGGGCAACGGCTACACCTTC.

The chain uses TRBV7-2 and TRBJ2-7; 10 nucleotides line up with TRBD2. From germline, CDR1 is SGHTA and CDR2 FQGNSA. The V segment lost 6 bases and the J segment 2 bases; nucleotides outside the gene matches: 7. CDR3 length equals 15 residues. The CDR3 coding sequence is TGTGCCAGCAGTTTCATAGCGGGAGGTCCCTACGAGCAGTACTTC. Translating it yields CASSFIAGGPYEQYF.

About this clone: The sample contains more than one DNA sequence encoding this CDR3. V is TRBV5-1 and J is TRBJ2-5, with TRBD1 matching over 8 bases. Per the germline V gene, CDR1 is SGHRS and CDR2 is YFSETQ. This CDR3 spans 14 amino acids. The V gene end was trimmed by 0 bases and the J gene end by 4 bases; junction bases not matched to a gene: 2. The CDR3 DNA is TGCGCCAGCAGCTTGGCAGGGGGCGCAGAGACCCAGTACTTC. Amino acids: CASSLAGGAETQYF.

This clone occurred once. The J gene is TRBJ2-7, the V gene TRBV11-2, with 7 bases lining up with TRBD2. V shed 1 base, J shed 3 bases, and the junction held 6 bases outside the gene matches. The CDR3 runs 15 residues. Germline CDR1 SGHAT, CDR2 FQNNGV. This CDR3 is CASSLGDWGGYEQYF. The CDR3 DNA follows: TGTGCCAGCAGCTTAGGGGACTGGGGGGGCTACGAGCAGTACTTC.

The chain joins TRBV10-3 to TRBJ1-1, with a possible D match to TRBD1 (5 bases). With 2 bases removed from V and 8 bases from J, the gap between germline ends came to 18 bases. This CDR3 spans 15 amino acids. Per germline, CDR1 ENHRY and CDR2 SYGVKD. CDR3 in amino acids: CAISEPSAPQEEAFF. The DNA for the CDR3 is TGTGCCATCAGTGAGCCCTCGGCCCCACAGGAAGAAGCTTTCTTT.

This chain joins TRBV9 and TRBJ1-1; tentative D call: TRBD1 (5 bases). CDR3 length: 14 residues. From germline, CDR1 is SGDLS and CDR2 YYNGEE. V lost 0 bases, J lost 1 base, and 7 bases lay in between. CDR3 DNA sequence: TGTGCCAGCAGCGTAGCTGGGGCGAACACTGAAGCTTTCTTT. This gives the protein CASSVAGANTEAFF. Using reference TRBV9 and TRBJ1-1 for the parts outside the CDR3, the full variable domain is DSGVTQTPKHLITATGQRVTLRCSPRSGDLSVYWYQQSLDQGLQFLIQYYNGEERAKGNILERFSAQQFPDLHSELNLSSLELGDSALYFCASSVAGANTEAFFGQGTRLTVV.

The chain carries TRBV7-9 and TRBJ2-5, with 10 bases that match TRBD1. With 5 bases clipped from V and 5 bases from J, the junction kept 5 bases outside the gene matches. Germline CDR1 SEHNR, CDR2 FQNEAQ (reference sequence). The CDR3 length is 14 residues. CDR3 nucleotides: TGTGCCAGCAGCCCACGACAGGGGGCGGAGACCCAGTACTTC. It yields the protein CASSPRQGAETQYF.

This clone was detected a few times. This sequence joins TRBV2 and TRBJ2-2; perhaps TRBD2 as D (6 bases). CDR3 length: 14 residues. V lost 4 bases, J lost 5 bases, and 11 bases lay in between. Germline V lookup: CDR1 SNHLY, CDR2 FYNNEI. In DNA, the CDR3 is TGTGCCAGCAGTGGGGCTAGCGCTACCGGGGAGCTGTTTTTT. Translated, it gives CASSGASATGELFF.

This clone has a handful of counts. The chain joins TRBV9 to TRBJ1-2, with TRBD1 as a possible D gene (6 bases). CDR3 length equals 15 residues. V lost 3 bases to trimming and J lost 0 bases, with 12 bases between them. Germline-derived CDR1 and CDR2 are SGDLS and YYNGEE. CDR3 region: CASSAPTGPNYGYTF. CDR3 bases: TGTGCCAGCAGCGCCCCGACAGGACCTAACTATGGCTACACCTTC.

The chain has TRBV7-9 and TRBJ2-7, with 8 bases that match TRBD1. Germline CDR1 and CDR2: SEHNR and FQNEAQ (reference sequence). V lost 4 bases to trimming and J lost 0 bases; unmatched junction nucleotides: 2. The CDR3 is 14 amino acids. This chain's CDR3 is CASSSQGVSYEQYF. The CDR3, as DNA: TGTGCCAGCAGCTCACAGGGGGTCTCCTACGAGCAGTACTTC.

This chain uses TRBV2 with TRBJ2-7; perhaps TRBD2 as D (6 bases). The CDR3 is 15 amino acids. The germline CDR1 and CDR2 sequences are SNHLY and FYNNEI. V was trimmed by 4 bases and J by 1 base, leaving 14 bases between them. The CDR3 nucleotides are TGTGCCAGCAGTGGACGGGGGACCGAGTCCTACGAGCAGTACTTC. As protein: CASSGRGTESYEQYF.

V usage is TRBV25-1 and J usage is TRBJ1-3; possibly TRBD1 for D (5 bases). V was clipped by 1 base and J by 1 base, with 8 bases between them. Looked up from germline, CDR1 is MGHDK and CDR2 is SYGVNS. The CDR3 contains 15 residues. As DNA, the CDR3 is TGTGCCAGCAGTGAATTTAGGGGATCTGGAAACACCATATATTTT. Protein product: CASSEFRGSGNTIYF.

This clone has only a few counts. The chain recombines TRBV5-1 with TRBJ2-2; 7 positions match TRBD2. Trimming removed 0 bases from V and 0 bases from J; junction bases left unmatched: 5. The CDR3 loop spans 17 amino acids. Germline V gene sequence: CDR1 SGHRS, CDR2 YFSETQ. As DNA, the CDR3 is TGCGCCAGCAGCTTGGTTTTGCGGGAGACGAACACCGGGGAGCTGTTTTTT. This codes for CASSLVLRETNTGELFF.

This chain uses TRBV7-8 with TRBJ2-3, with 9 nucleotides matching TRBD1. The germline V gene has CDR1 SGHVS and CDR2 FQNEAQ. There are 15 residues in the CDR3. V shed 4 bases and J 3 bases; nucleotides not matched to a gene: 5. CDR3 bases: TGTGCCAGCAGCTATCCGGGACAGGGAACAGATACGCAGTATTTT. Translation: CASSYPGQGTDTQYF.

This clone was observed a single time. V usage is TRBV18 and J usage is TRBJ1-1; weak D call: TRBD1 (5 bases). V was pared by 4 bases and J by 6 bases, with 9 bases between. This CDR3 comprises 12 residues. Germline-derived CDR1 and CDR2 are KGHSH and LQKENI. The CDR3 region is CASSQQASEAFF. The CDR3 DNA reads TGTGCCAGCTCACAACAGGCCTCTGAAGCTTTCTTT. The complete variable domain, with remaining parts taken from reference TRBV18 and TRBJ1-1, reads NAGVMQNPRHLVRRRGQEARLRCSPMKGHSHVYWYRQLPEEGLKFMVYLQKENIIDESGMPKERFSAEFPKEGPSILRIQQVVRGDSAAYFCASSQQASEAFFGQGTRLTVV.

The chain uses TRBV7-9 and TRBJ2-1, with D perhaps TRBD2 (7 bases). The CDR3 length is 16 residues. CDR1 SEHNR and CDR2 FQNEAQ come from the germline V gene (reference sequence). V was pared by 2 bases and J by 3 bases, with 14 bases between. The CDR3 region is CASSLRGRDYYNEQFF. For the CDR3, the DNA is TGTGCCAGCAGCTTAAGGGGGAGGGATTACTACAATGAGCAGTTCTTC.

V and J are TRBV5-6 and TRBJ2-7; 9 bases match TRBD2. J gave up 3 bases and V 2 bases, and 6 bases lay outside the gene matches. Germline V gives CDR1 SGHDT, CDR2 YYEEEE. CDR3 length equals 15 residues. CDR3 DNA sequence: TGTGCCAGCAGCTTCGGACTAGCGCGAAGCTACGAGCAGTACTTC. Its translation is CASSFGLARSYEQYF.

The chain carries TRBV4-3 and TRBJ2-1; 11 positions agree with TRBD2. The CDR3 is 17 residues long. The germline V gene encodes CDR1 LGHNA and CDR2 YSLEER. V was clipped by 1 base and J by 0 bases; unmatched bases: 2. The CDR3 spells CASSQASGRSSYNEQFF. Written as DNA, the CDR3 is TGCGCCAGCAGCCAAGCTAGCGGGAGGAGCTCCTACAATGAGCAGTTCTTC.

The V gene is TRBV6-5, the J gene TRBJ2-3, with 9 bases lining up with TRBD1. CDR1 and CDR2 (germline): MNHEY, SVGAGI. The length of the CDR3 is 16 residues. V lost 0 bases and J lost 6; bases outside the gene matches: 7. The DNA of the CDR3 is TGTGCCAGCAGTTACTCACAGGGGGCAGCTTTGGATACGCAGTATTTT. This translates into CASSYSQGAALDTQYF.

In its sample, this clone was seen a few times. The same CDR3 can be traced to other DNA sequences in this sample. The V and J genes are TRBV29-1 and TRBJ2-5; possible D gene TRBD2, 5 bases. Trimming cost V 4 bases and J 5 bases, with 8 bases left between them. The germline CDR1 and CDR2 sequences are SQVTM and ANQGSEA. The length of the CDR3 is 11 residues. CDR3 nucleotides: TGCAGCGTTGGCAGAGGGGAGACCCAGTACTTC. Translating it yields CSVGRGETQYF. Full variable domain (remainder filled in from reference TRBV29-1 and TRBJ2-5): SAVISQKPSRDICQRGTSLTIQCQVDSQVTMMFWYRQQPGQSLTLIATANQGSEATYESGFVIDKFPISRPNLTFSTLTVSNMSPEDSSIYLCSVGRGETQYFGPGTRLLVL.

The chain couples TRBV13 to TRBJ2-7; 9 nucleotides align to TRBD1. Germline values: CDR1 PRHDT, CDR2 FYEKMQ (reference sequence). The CDR3 has 14 residues. V shed 5 bases, J shed 8 bases, and the junction held 10 bases outside the gene matches. The CDR3 reads CASSQIRDRVKQYF. DNA for the CDR3: TGTGCCAGCAGCCAAATCCGGGACAGGGTAAAGCAGTACTTC.

This clone was picked up a small number of times. This sample includes further DNA sequences coding for the same CDR3. This chain joins TRBV5-1 and TRBJ1-1; 8 bases agree with TRBD1. The CDR3 consists of 13 residues. V trimming: 0 bases; J trimming: 8 bases; junction bases outside the gene matches: 3. CDR1 SGHRS and CDR2 YFSETQ come from the germline V gene. The DNA of the CDR3 is TGCGCCAGCAGCTTGGGGACAGGGATCGAAGCTTTCTTT. Translated, it gives CASSLGTGIEAFF.

Worth noting for this clone: One end of the junction fails to match germline, which may point to a read error. This chain links TRBV7-9 with TRBJ2-2; 12 bases line up with TRBD1. The V gene's germline CDR1 is SEHNR and CDR2 FQNEAQ (reference sequence). The CDR3 totals 19 residues. CDR3 sequence reads: CSSSPRLGQGAPNTGELFF. The CDR3 DNA sequence: TGTTCCAGCAGCCCCCGGCTGGGACAGGGGGCCCCGAACACCGGGGAGCTGTTTTTT.

The chain has TRBV19 and TRBJ2-7, with TRBD1 matching 8 bases. This CDR3 has 13 amino acids. Germline CDR1 LNHDA, CDR2 SQIVND (reference sequence). V dropped 5 bases and J dropped 3; count of bases not matched to a gene: 3. DNA for the CDR3: TGTGCCAGTAGTGCTGGACAGGGCTACGAGCAGTACTTC. This translates into CASSAGQGYEQYF.